This entry is about one TCR beta chain. This clone was found once. This receptor's antigen is unknown. The input lacks base qualities; no much larger clone sits a single base away. The germline V gene (reference sequence) gives CDR1 as SEHNR and CDR2 as FQNEAQ. V trim: 2 bases; J trim: 6 bases; unmatched bases: 8. The CDR3 sequence holds 15 residues, the cysteine and phenylalanine included. The entry retains the CDR3 DNA only, 45 bases that are in frame from base 1. These data are taken from a study of CD8+ T cells in alopecia areata (dated 2018 in TCRdb). Looking at the study overall: Treated patients were enrolled in an open-label pilot trial of oral tofacitinib at 5 to 10 mg twice daily for moderate-to-severe alopecia areata. In humans, TCRbeta sequencing was performed on scalp tissue and on sorted CD4+ and CD8+ peripheral blood T cells from healthy controls and from patients with patchy or totalis/universalis alopecia areata. immunoSEQ multiplex PCR using 35 Vbeta forward primers and 13 Jbeta reverse primers was used to amplify TCRbeta CDR3 regions. Scalp clonality was compared among normal scalp (n=4), patchy alopecia areata scalp (n=8), and alopecia totalis/universalis scalp (n=8). For the treated patients, the SALT score, which quantifies what percentage of scalp surface area is affected, served as the measure of disease severity. Patients on tofacitinib were biopsied at baseline and after 4 and 24 weeks of treatment, and several of the patients also had a later scalp biopsy. In both human patients and the C3H/HeJ mouse model, the study applied high-throughput TCRbeta sequencing to look at T cell clonal expansion in alopecia areata. The RNA source kit depended on sample type: the PAXgene miRNA kit for fixed scalp, the miRNeasy kit for PBMCs, and the RNeasy kit for mouse skin. Patients stayed on tofacitinib for 6 to 18 months and then had 6 months of follow-up off drug so that delayed response and recurrence could be assessed.

What the study reported, not specific to this receptor: With tofacitinib, both scalp clonality and the number of expanded CD8+ clones among the top 100 scalp clones went down significantly. During tofacitinib treatment, many expanded lesional clones stuck around in both scalp and blood, and this persistence may partly explain why relapse happens after treatment is stopped. Scalp TCR repertoire analysis is complicated because resident alphabeta T cells in normal human skin are also sequenced, whereas mouse skin is dominated by gammadelta T cells. Because the treated cohort was small and had just a single nonresponder, larger studies are needed to establish links between baseline CD8+ expansion and response. Lesional scalp, especially in alopecia totalis/universalis, showed higher clonality and more expanded CD8+ clones than normal scalp, suggesting antigenic drive. Shared TCR sequences between patients were less evident than in mice, which may be partly attributable to HLA diversity in the patient population.

In the paper's terms, the time point label means: around 29 days on oral tofacitinib. What this sample's treatment or condition label stands for: oral pan-JAK inhibitor, 5-10 mg twice daily. From alopecia areata patients, peripheral blood was collected along with lesional scalp punch biopsies. After PBMCs were isolated by density centrifugation and stained for CD3, CD4 and CD8, a FACSAria was used to sort CD4+ and CD8+ T cells. Library preparation was by the immunoSEQ multiplex PCR assay. RNA was extracted from all samples and reverse transcribed into cDNA, which served as template for TCR sequencing. First-strand cDNA was synthesized with SuperScript III using a 2:1 mix of oligo-dT and random hexamers. A synthetic immune receptor repertoire was used to measure amplification bias, and any remaining bias was corrected computationally. The authors' pipeline ran thus. After raw reads were preprocessed to remove errors, the CDR3 was defined following IMGT conventions as running from the conserved cysteine to phenylalanine. Clonality was calculated as 1 minus Shannon entropy normalized by log2 of the number of productive unique TCRs. Whether scalp clones were CD4 or CD8 was inferred by matching scalp TCRbeta sequences against CD4 and CD8 repertoires sorted from blood. TCRdb's version of the immuneACCESS table is confined to in-frame rearrangements and falls short of the full clone set. An unresolved V gene accounts for under half of the shortfall where checked; the remainder is of unknown origin. That table gives V, J and clone size, and the DNA gave D and trimming. Across this sample there are about 200,000 clones, with less than 75% seen only once. Around 1.4% of the sample lies in the top ten.

The V and J segments used are TRBV7-9 and TRBJ2-7; TRBD1 agrees with 9 junctional bases. Material: CD4+ T cells sorted from blood, obtained at week 4, from a patient treated with tofacitinib. This TCR came from a human donor with alopecia areata. The nucleotide sequence is TGTGCCAGCAGCTTAACGGGACAGGGTTCGTCCGAGCAGTACTTC. Its coded protein is CASSLTGQGSSEQYF.